These 16 T cell receptor beta chains originate from one sample sequenced in a study of CD8 T cell repertoires and HIV-1 epitope variants. The antigens for these receptors are not known. Generated by immunoSEQ multiplex PCR, the TCRdb table keeps only in-frame clones and is missing some. The sample includes approximately 4,900 clones, less than 70% of them seen just once. Material: cultured CD8+ T cells derived from PBMCs. The receptor set was obtained from a male donor with HIV.

J is TRBJ1-5 and V is TRBV5-5, with a possible D match to TRBD1 (5 bases). V was clipped by 4 bases and J by 1 base, with 15 bases between them. This CDR3 has 16 amino acids. Germline values: CDR1 SGHKS, CDR2 YYEKEE (reference sequence). The CDR3 protein is CASSAGGIGSNQPQHF. The CDR3 DNA reads TGTGCCAGCAGCGCTGGGGGGATCGGGAGCAATCAGCCCCAGCATTTT.

This clone was picked up one time. The chain has TRBV11-2 and TRBJ2-1; D unresolved. The CDR3 consists of 11 residues. Germline CDR1 and CDR2: SGHAT and FQNNGV. Trimming left V 5 bases short and J 5 bases short, with 4 bases between. CDR3 sequence reads: CASSRDNEQFF. CDR3 in DNA: TGTGCCAGCAGCCGAGACAATGAGCAGTTCTTC.

This clone is labeled medium-sized (0.01 to 0.1%). The CDR3 protein is CASSADGYSGNTIYF. In DNA form, the CDR3 reads TGTGCCAGCAGTGCGGACGGATACTCTGGAAACACCATATATTTT. The chain carries TRBV27 and TRBJ1-3; D is uncertain. The V end was cut by 5 bases, the J end by 0 bases, with 11 bases between. The germline CDR1 and CDR2 sequences are MNHEY and SMNVEV (reference sequence). The CDR3 loop spans 15 amino acids.

This chain uses TRBV7-9 with TRBJ2-7; 7 bases line up with TRBD1. V lost 1 base, J lost 4 bases, and 7 bases stayed unmatched. The CDR3 spans 15 residues. From germline, CDR1 is SEHNR and CDR2 FQNEAQ (reference sequence). CDR3 bases: TGTGCCAGCAGCTTAGAGACGGCAGGGGGTTACGAGCAGTACTTC. Its protein product is CASSLETAGGYEQYF.

CDR3 in amino acids: CASSPTQGAGTGELFF. CDR3 in DNA: TGTGCCAGCAGCCCCACACAGGGGGCTGGCACCGGGGAGCTGTTTTTT. This sequence joins TRBV9 and TRBJ2-2; TRBD1 matches at 9 bases. The CDR3 runs to 16 residues. Germline values: CDR1 SGDLS, CDR2 YYNGEE. The junction had 8 bases not matched to a gene; V was cut back by 4 bases and J by 4 bases.

The rearrangement joins TRBV7-6 to TRBJ2-7; no definite D call. The CDR3 covers 13 residues. CDR1 and CDR2 (germline): SGHVS, FNYEAQ. The germline V and J ends were trimmed by 5 bases and 6 bases, with 14 bases remaining between them. The CDR3 DNA reads as TGTGCCAGCAGCGGCTACGCTAGGGTCGAGCAGTACTTC. Its protein is CASSGYARVEQYF.

The chain carries TRBV5-6 and TRBJ1-2; unclear D gene. Germline loops: CDR1 SGHDT, CDR2 YYEEEE. V lost 4 bases, J lost 5 bases, and 9 bases lay in between. The CDR3 contains 12 residues. CDR3 amino acids: CASSAGTYGYTF. DNA for the CDR3: TGTGCCAGCAGCGCGGGTACTTATGGCTACACCTTC.

In its sample, this clone was seen a few times. This sequence joins TRBV5-4 and TRBJ2-2; D unclear. This CDR3 has 13 residues. Trimming left V 0 bases short and J 3 bases short, with 3 bases between. Germline CDR1 reads SGHNT; CDR2 reads YYREEE (reference sequence). CDR3 residues: CASSLVDTGELFF. Here the CDR3 DNA reads TGTGCCAGCAGCTTGGTCGACACCGGGGAGCTGTTTTTT.

V is TRBV27 and J is TRBJ2-1; 8 bases agree with TRBD2. J lost 13 bases, V lost 4 bases, and 12 bases had no gene match. The CDR3 totals 14 residues. The germline CDR1 and CDR2 sequences are MNHEY and SMNVEV (reference sequence). The CDR3 DNA follows: TGTGCCAGCAGTTCCCAGAGTAGCGGGGCCCCACAGTTCTTC. The encoded protein is CASSSQSSGAPQFF.

The V and J genes are TRBV4-1 and TRBJ1-1; no definite D call. Germline V gene data show CDR1 as MGHRA and CDR2 as YSYEKL. CDR3 length: 15 amino acids. V gave up 0 bases and J gave up 6 bases, with 14 bases separating them. CDR3 sequence: CASSQDNSFLPEAFF. In nucleotides, the CDR3 is TGCGCCAGCAGCCAAGATAACAGTTTCCTCCCTGAAGCTTTCTTT.

This clone has only a few counts. This chain uses TRBV6-6 with TRBJ1-2; D uncertain. Germline loops: CDR1 MNHNY, CDR2 SVGAGI (reference sequence). The CDR3 is 15 amino acids. V gave up 5 bases and J gave up 3 bases, with 16 bases separating them. CDR3 loop: CASSHHPNTHYGYTF. The CDR3 region has the DNA TGTGCCAGCAGTCACCACCCAAACACTCACTATGGCTACACCTTC.

Regarding this clone: Germline is not matched at one junction end, which may reflect a read error. The chain links TRBV4-1 to TRBJ2-7; 8 bases map to TRBD1. Germline CDR1 reads MGHRA; CDR2 reads YSYEKL. CDR3 length: 15 residues. Here the CDR3 DNA reads TGCGCCAGCAGCCAGGGGACAGGTTCCCCCTACGAGCAGCACTTC. The encoded protein is CASSQGTGSPYEQHF.

This clone was picked up a small number of times. This chain connects TRBV27 to TRBJ1-1; perhaps TRBD1 as D (5 bases). The CDR3 totals 14 residues. Germline V CDR1 and CDR2: MNHEY, SMNVEV (reference sequence). Trimming took off 0 bases at V and 1 base at J, with 6 bases between the two ends. The DNA of the CDR3 is TGTGCCAGCAGTTTATCTCAGGGGAACACTGAAGCTTTCTTT. Encoded protein: CASSLSQGNTEAFF.

This chain connects TRBV6-5 to TRBJ1-1, with no clear D. Germline V CDR1 and CDR2: MNHEY, SVGAGI. CDR3 length equals 13 residues. Between the trimmed V and J ends, which lost 0 bases and 3 bases, there was a span of 5 bases. CDR3 bases: TGTGCCAGCAGTTACTCCCCCTACACTGAAGCTTTCTTT. It specifies CASSYSPYTEAFF.

V gene TRBV25-1 combines with J gene TRBJ1-1; D remains unclear. The germline CDR1 and CDR2 sequences are MGHDK and SYGVNS. The V gene lost 0 bases and the J gene lost 0 bases, with 11 bases spanning the gap. The CDR3 spans 16 residues. CDR3 sequence: CASSEYGAPMNTEAFF. The CDR3, as DNA: TGTGCCAGCAGTGAATACGGTGCCCCCATGAACACTGAAGCTTTCTTT. Using reference TRBV25-1 and TRBJ1-1 for the parts outside the CDR3, the full variable domain is EADIYQTPRYLVIGTGKKITLECSQTMGHDKMYWYQQDPGMELHLIHYSYGVNSTEKGDLSSESTVSRIRTEHFPLTLESARPSHTSQYLCASSEYGAPMNTEAFFGQGTRLTVV.

The chain is built from TRBV25-1 and TRBJ2-2; D perhaps matches TRBD1 (5 bases). The V end lost 4 bases, the J end lost 6 bases, and 9 bases lay between the germline ends. In germline, CDR1 is MGHDK, CDR2 SYGVNS. The CDR3 has 13 residues. The CDR3 is CASSGSTAGELFF. CDR3 sequence (DNA): TGTGCCAGCAGTGGTTCGACAGCCGGGGAGCTGTTTTTT.